The 18 T cell receptor beta chains below were found in one sample sequenced in a study of blood T cell repertoires in COVID-19. Libraries were prepared by immunoSEQ multiplex PCR; TCRdb keeps only in-frame clonotypes and omits some of them. The sample includes roughly 180,000 clones, more than 75% seen only once; the top ten take approximately 15%. Sequencing was carried out using PBMCs or T cells enriched from blood (not recorded which). The origin of the receptors is a man aged 60-69 years who had been exposed to COVID-19.

This sequence joins TRBV25-1 and TRBJ2-1; 9 positions agree with TRBD1. Germline CDR1 and CDR2: MGHDK and SYGVNS. With 5 bases clipped from V and 5 bases from J, the junction kept 10 bases outside the gene matches. The CDR3 is 16 amino acids. The CDR3 loop reads CASSRTGTGRNNEQFF. CDR3 nucleotide sequence: TGTGCCAGCAGTAGAACCGGGACAGGGAGGAACAATGAGCAGTTCTTC.

This rearrangement joins TRBV25-1 to TRBJ1-6, with 8 bases fitting TRBD1. The ends lost 2 bases at V and 12 bases at J; junction bases unmatched: 12. This CDR3 is 16 amino acids long. The V gene's germline CDR1 is MGHDK and CDR2 SYGVNS. The CDR3 here is CASSEVGGTGRLPLHF. As DNA, the CDR3 is TGTGCCAGCAGTGAAGTGGGGGGGACAGGAAGATTACCCCTCCACTTT.

Here the CDR3 reads CASRKTGDGEKLFF. CDR3 nucleotide sequence: TGCGCCAGCAGGAAAACAGGGGATGGTGAAAAACTGTTTTTT. The chain has TRBV5-1 and TRBJ1-4, with 7 bases identical to TRBD1. Germline trimming cut 5 bases from V and 7 bases from J; bases unmatched to any gene: 8. Germline V CDR1 and CDR2: SGHRS, YFSETQ. The CDR3 sequence is 14 residues long.

This clone has just one count. CDR3 amino acids: CASSHSVVRTRTDTQYF. The CDR3 nucleotides are TGTGCCAGCAGCCACTCGGTTGTCCGTACGAGGACAGATACGCAGTATTTT. The chain links TRBV9 to TRBJ2-3; D gene uncertain. V was cut by 4 bases and J by 3 bases, with 21 bases left in between. This CDR3 has 17 residues. Germline V gives CDR1 SGDLS, CDR2 YYNGEE.

The genes are TRBV15 and TRBJ2-7; 10 nucleotides match TRBD1. CDR1 and CDR2 (germline): LNHNV, YYDKDF (reference sequence). The CDR3 sequence is 15 residues long. The J segment lost 7 bases and the V segment lost 3 bases, leaving 9 bases of the junction unmatched. DNA for the CDR3: TGTGCCACCAGCAGTCGGAGACAGGGGGCAAAAGAGCAGTACTTC. Its protein product is CATSSRRQGAKEQYF.

The V and J genes are TRBV3-1 (or the pseudogene TRBV3-2) and TRBJ1-2; unclear D gene. The CDR3 totals 17 residues. From germline, CDR1 is LGHDT and CDR2 YNNKEL (reference sequence). The V end lost 0 bases, the J end lost 2 bases, and 16 bases lay between the germline ends. CDR3 in DNA: TGTGCCAGCAGCCAAGATCTGAGGGTTGGGCTGAACTATGGCTACACCTTC. It is translated as CASSQDLRVGLNYGYTF.

This chain uses TRBV9 with TRBJ2-1; 10 positions agree with TRBD2. In germline, CDR1 is SGDLS, CDR2 YYNGEE. Trimming cost V 4 bases and J 0 bases; bases outside gene matches: 7. The CDR3 contains 17 residues. The CDR3 protein is CASSLLSSGSSYNEQFF. As DNA, the CDR3 is TGTGCCAGCAGCCTCCTCTCTAGCGGGAGCTCCTACAATGAGCAGTTCTTC.

In this sample, this clone turned up a few times. The V call is TRBV5-1, the J call TRBJ2-4; D perhaps matches TRBD2 (6 bases). This CDR3 region has 16 residues. Germline CDR1 SGHRS, CDR2 YFSETQ. The germline V and J ends were trimmed by 0 bases and 0 bases, with 10 bases remaining between them. CDR3 coding DNA: TGCGCCAGCAGCTTGGGGGGAGGAGTAGCCAAAAACATTCAGTACTTC. Translating it yields CASSLGGGVAKNIQYF. The variable domain in full, completed from reference TRBV5-1 and TRBJ2-4, reads KAGVTQTPRYLIKTRGQQVTLSCSPISGHRSVSWYQQTPGQGLQFLFEYFSETQRNKGNFPGRFSGRQFSNSRSEMNVSTLELGDSALYLCASSLGGGVAKNIQYFGAGTRLSVL.

In its sample, this clone was seen a few times. The rearrangement uses TRBV28 and TRBJ2-7, with 10 positions matching TRBD2. Germline lookup yields CDR1 MDHEN and CDR2 SYDVKM. V lost 5 bases to trimming and J lost 6 bases; unmatched junction nucleotides: 4. This CDR3 contains 13 residues. The CDR3 DNA reads as TGTGCCAGCAGTCCCCTAGCGGGAGTCGAGCAGTACTTC. It encodes CASSPLAGVEQYF. The whole variable domain, remainder taken from reference TRBV28 and TRBJ2-7, is DVKVTQSSRYLVKRTGEKVFLECVQDMDHENMFWYRQDPGLGLRLIYFSYDVKMKEKGDIPEGYSVSREKKERFSLILESASTNQTSMYLCASSPLAGVEQYFGPGTRLTVT.

In this sample, this clone turned up once. This chain connects TRBV7-9 to TRBJ1-1; a weak D match, TRBD1 (5 bases). The CDR3 spans 11 residues. Germline CDR1 is SEHNR and CDR2 is FQNEAQ (reference sequence). V gave up 11 bases and J gave up 8 bases, with 15 bases separating them. The CDR3 is CAAGGEVEAFF. The DNA for the CDR3 is TGTGCCGCTGGAGGGGAAGTCGAAGCTTTCTTT. Full variable domain (missing parts from reference TRBV7-9 and TRBJ1-1): DTGVSQNPRHKITKRGQNVTFRCDPISEHNRLYWYRQTLGQGPEFLTYFQNEAQLEKSRLLSDRFSAERPKGSFSTLEIQRTEQGDSAMYLCAAGGEVEAFFGQGTRLTVV.

This chain uses TRBV4-1 with TRBJ1-4, with TRBD1 identical over 7 bases. Germline V CDR1 and CDR2: MGHRA, YSYEKL. After removal of 4 bases from V and 8 bases from J, the junction contained 7 bases not matched to a gene. The CDR3 contains 14 residues. In nucleotides, the CDR3 is TGCGCCAGCAGCCCCCAAGGGGGCCCCGAAAAACTGTTTTTT. This codes for CASSPQGGPEKLFF.

The rearrangement uses TRBV10-1 and TRBJ1-5; D is uncertain. V lost 4 bases and J 13 bases, leaving 14 bases between the germline ends. CDR1 is WNHNN and CDR2 is SYGVQD in the germline V gene (reference sequence). The CDR3 runs to 12 residues. CDR3 region: CASSAPGPWQHF. For the CDR3, the DNA is TGCGCCAGCAGTGCCCCAGGCCCGTGGCAGCATTTT.

The chain couples TRBV15 to TRBJ1-1; D gene unclear. The CDR3 loop spans 12 amino acids. Germline V lookup: CDR1 LNHNV, CDR2 YYDKDF (reference sequence). Trimming took 2 bases from V and 3 from J, leaving 4 bases between them. CDR3 residues: CATSRPDTEAFF. The CDR3 DNA reads TGTGCCACCAGCAGACCAGACACTGAAGCTTTCTTT.

This sequence joins TRBV11-2 and TRBJ2-6; D uncertain. In germline, CDR1 is SGHAT, CDR2 FQNNGV. CDR3 length equals 13 residues. Trimming stripped 3 bases from V and 3 bases from J, with 3 bases between. The CDR3 reads CASSFNGANVLTF. In DNA form, the CDR3 reads TGTGCCAGCAGCTTCAATGGGGCCAACGTCCTGACTTTC.

The chain carries TRBV19 and TRBJ1-2; D gene unclear. In germline, CDR1 is LNHDA, CDR2 SQIVND (reference sequence). The CDR3 consists of 12 residues. V was clipped by 5 bases and J by 7 bases, with 11 bases between them. The CDR3 is CASSPRGSGYTF. For the CDR3, the DNA is TGTGCCAGTAGTCCCCGGGGATCTGGCTACACCTTC.

The rearrangement uses TRBV5-1 and TRBJ2-7; 9 positions match TRBD1. Trimming cost V 2 bases and J 6 bases; bases outside gene matches: 6. CDR3 length: 14 amino acids. CDR1 is SGHRS and CDR2 is YFSETQ in the germline V gene. This CDR3 is CASSLGTGSVEQYF. The DNA for the CDR3 is TGCGCCAGCAGCTTAGGGACAGGGTCGGTCGAGCAGTACTTC.

This clone was found a few times. This CDR3 reads CASSPLGAVSGNQPQHF. The CDR3 DNA is TGTGCCAGCAGCCCCTTGGGGGCCGTCAGCGGCAATCAGCCCCAGCATTTT. The chain uses TRBV6-2 or TRBV6-3 and TRBJ1-5; possibly TRBD1 for D (6 bases). From germline, CDR1 is MNHEY and CDR2 SVGEGT. The CDR3 is 17 residues long. V dropped 6 bases and J dropped 2 bases, with 20 bases sitting between them.

This clone is a singleton in its sample. The chain links TRBV28 to TRBJ1-2; D possibly corresponds to TRBD1 (6 bases). The V end lost 3 bases, the J end lost 2 bases, and 16 bases lay between the germline ends. This CDR3 comprises 16 residues. CDR1 is MDHEN, CDR2 SYDVKM, per germline. The chain's CDR3 is CASSFSLGGVNYGYTF. The CDR3 DNA follows: TGTGCCAGCAGTTTTTCGCTTGGGGGCGTAAACTATGGCTACACCTTC.